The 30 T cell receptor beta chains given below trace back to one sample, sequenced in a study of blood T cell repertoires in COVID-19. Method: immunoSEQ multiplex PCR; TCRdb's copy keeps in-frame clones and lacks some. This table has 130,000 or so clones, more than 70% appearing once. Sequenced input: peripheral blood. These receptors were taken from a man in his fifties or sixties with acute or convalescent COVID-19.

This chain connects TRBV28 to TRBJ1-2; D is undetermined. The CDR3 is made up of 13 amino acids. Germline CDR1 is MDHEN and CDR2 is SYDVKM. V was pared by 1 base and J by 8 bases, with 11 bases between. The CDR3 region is CASSLLAGGGYTF. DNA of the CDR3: TGTGCCAGCAGTTTATTGGCCGGAGGGGGCTACACCTTC.

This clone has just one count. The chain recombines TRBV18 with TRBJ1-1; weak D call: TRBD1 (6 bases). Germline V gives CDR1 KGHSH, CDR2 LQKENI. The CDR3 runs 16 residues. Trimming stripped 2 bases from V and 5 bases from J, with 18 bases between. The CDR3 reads CASSPRQGREGTEAFF. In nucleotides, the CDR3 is TGTGCCAGCTCACCAAGGCAGGGGCGGGAGGGGACTGAAGCTTTCTTT.

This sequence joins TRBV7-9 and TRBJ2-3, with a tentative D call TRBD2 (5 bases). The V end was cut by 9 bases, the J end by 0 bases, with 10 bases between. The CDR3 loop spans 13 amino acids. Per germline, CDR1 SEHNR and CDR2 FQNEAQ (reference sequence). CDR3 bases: TGTGCCAGGGCTGAGCGGAGCACAGATACGCAGTATTTT. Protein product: CARAERSTDTQYF.

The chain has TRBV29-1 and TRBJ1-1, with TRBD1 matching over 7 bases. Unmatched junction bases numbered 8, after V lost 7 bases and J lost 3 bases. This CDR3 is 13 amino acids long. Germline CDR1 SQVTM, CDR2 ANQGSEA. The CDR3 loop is CSAEQGQDTEAFF. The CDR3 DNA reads TGCAGCGCCGAACAGGGGCAGGACACTGAAGCTTTCTTT. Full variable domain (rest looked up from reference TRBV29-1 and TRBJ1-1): SAVISQKPSRDICQRGTSLTIQCQVDSQVTMMFWYRQQPGQSLTLIATANQGSEATYESGFVIDKFPISRPNLTFSTLTVSNMSPEDSSIYLCSAEQGQDTEAFFGQGTRLTVV.

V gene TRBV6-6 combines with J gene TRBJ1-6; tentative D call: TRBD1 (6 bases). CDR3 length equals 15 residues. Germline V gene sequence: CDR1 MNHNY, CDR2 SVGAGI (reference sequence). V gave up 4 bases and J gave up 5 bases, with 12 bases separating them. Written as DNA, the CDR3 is TGTGCCAGCAGTTGGTTGGACAGAGATAATTCACCCCTCCACTTT. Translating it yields CASSWLDRDNSPLHF.

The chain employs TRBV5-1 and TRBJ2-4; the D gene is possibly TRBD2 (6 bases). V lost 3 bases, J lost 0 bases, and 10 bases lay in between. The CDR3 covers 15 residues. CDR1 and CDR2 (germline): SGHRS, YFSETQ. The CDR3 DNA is TGCGCCAGCAGCTGGGGGGATTTAGCCAAAAACATTCAGTACTTC. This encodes CASSWGDLAKNIQYF.

In DNA, the CDR3 is TGTGCCAGTAGTACCCAGGCGAGCTCCTACGAGCAGTACTTC. Its protein is CASSTQASSYEQYF. The chain joins TRBV19 to TRBJ2-7; no clear D gene. CDR1 is LNHDA and CDR2 is SQIVND in the germline V gene (reference sequence). The CDR3 has 14 residues. The ends were cut back, 4 bases at V and 0 bases at J, with 10 bases in the middle.

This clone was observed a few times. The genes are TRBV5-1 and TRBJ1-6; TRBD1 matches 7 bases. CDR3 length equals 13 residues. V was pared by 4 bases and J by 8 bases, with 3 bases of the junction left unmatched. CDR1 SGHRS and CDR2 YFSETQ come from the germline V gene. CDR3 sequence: CASSAGTDSPLHF. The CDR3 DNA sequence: TGCGCCAGCAGCGCCGGGACAGATTCACCCCTCCACTTT.

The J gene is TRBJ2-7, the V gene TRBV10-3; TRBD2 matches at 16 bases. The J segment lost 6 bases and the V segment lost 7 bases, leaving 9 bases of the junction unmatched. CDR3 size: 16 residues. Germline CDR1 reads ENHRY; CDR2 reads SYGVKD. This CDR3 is CAIKGTSGRAVSEQYF. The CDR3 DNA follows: TGTGCCATCAAGGGGACTAGCGGGAGGGCCGTCTCCGAGCAGTACTTC.

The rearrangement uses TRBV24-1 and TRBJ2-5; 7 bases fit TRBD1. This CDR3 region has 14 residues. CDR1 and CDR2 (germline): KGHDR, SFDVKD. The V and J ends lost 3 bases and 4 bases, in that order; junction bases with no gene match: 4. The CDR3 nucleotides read TGTGCCACCAGTGATACGACAGGGCGAGAGACCCAGTACTTC. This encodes CATSDTTGRETQYF.

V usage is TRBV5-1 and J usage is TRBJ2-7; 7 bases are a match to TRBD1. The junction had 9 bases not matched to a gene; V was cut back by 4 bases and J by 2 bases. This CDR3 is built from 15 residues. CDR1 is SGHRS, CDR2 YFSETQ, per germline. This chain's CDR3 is CASSPTGVATYEQYF. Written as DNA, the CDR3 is TGCGCCAGCAGCCCCACAGGGGTGGCGACCTACGAGCAGTACTTC.

The CDR3 loop is CASSVEQGSAEAFF. In DNA form, the CDR3 reads TGTGCCAGCAGCGTAGAACAGGGGTCGGCTGAAGCTTTCTTT. The chain combines TRBV9 with TRBJ1-1, with 7 bases identical to TRBD1. The trim removed 0 bases at V and 6 bases at J, leaving 5 bases unmatched. This CDR3 region has 14 residues. Germline V gene data show CDR1 as SGDLS and CDR2 as YYNGEE.

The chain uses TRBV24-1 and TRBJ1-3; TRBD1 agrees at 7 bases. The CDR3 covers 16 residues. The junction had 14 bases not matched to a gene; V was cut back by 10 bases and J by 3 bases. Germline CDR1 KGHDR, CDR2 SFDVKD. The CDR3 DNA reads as TGTGCCACTGAGGTGCGCAGGGGGTCTAATGGAAACACCATATATTTT. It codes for CATEVRRGSNGNTIYF.

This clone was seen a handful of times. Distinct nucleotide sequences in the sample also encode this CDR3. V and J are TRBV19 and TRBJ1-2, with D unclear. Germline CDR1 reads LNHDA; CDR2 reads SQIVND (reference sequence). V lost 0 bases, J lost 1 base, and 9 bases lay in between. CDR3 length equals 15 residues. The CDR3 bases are TGTGCCAGTAGTATAGATCCTGGAGTTAACTATGGCTACACCTTC. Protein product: CASSIDPGVNYGYTF.

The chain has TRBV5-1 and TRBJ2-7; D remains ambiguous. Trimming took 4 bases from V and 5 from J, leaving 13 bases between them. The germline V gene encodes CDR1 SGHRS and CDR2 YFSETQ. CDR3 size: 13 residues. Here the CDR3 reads CASSPPLADEQYF. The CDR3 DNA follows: TGCGCCAGCAGCCCCCCATTAGCCGACGAGCAGTACTTC. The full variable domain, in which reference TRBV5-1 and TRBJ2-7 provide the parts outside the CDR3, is KAGVTQTPRYLIKTRGQQVTLSCSPISGHRSVSWYQQTPGQGLQFLFEYFSETQRNKGNFPGRFSGRQFSNSRSEMNVSTLELGDSALYLCASSPPLADEQYFGPGTRLTVT.

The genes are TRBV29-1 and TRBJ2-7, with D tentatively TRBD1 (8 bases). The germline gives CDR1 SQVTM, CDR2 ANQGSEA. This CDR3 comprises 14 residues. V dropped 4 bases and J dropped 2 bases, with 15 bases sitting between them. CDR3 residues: CSVVGGTGPYEQYF. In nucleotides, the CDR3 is TGCAGCGTTGTGGGGGGGACAGGTCCCTACGAGCAGTACTTC.

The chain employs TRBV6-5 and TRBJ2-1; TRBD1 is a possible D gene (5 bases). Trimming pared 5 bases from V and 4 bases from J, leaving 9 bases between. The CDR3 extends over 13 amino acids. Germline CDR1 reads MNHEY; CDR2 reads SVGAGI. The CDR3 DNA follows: TGTGCCAGCAGTCAACAGGCGTACAATGAGCAGTTCTTC. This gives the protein CASSQQAYNEQFF.

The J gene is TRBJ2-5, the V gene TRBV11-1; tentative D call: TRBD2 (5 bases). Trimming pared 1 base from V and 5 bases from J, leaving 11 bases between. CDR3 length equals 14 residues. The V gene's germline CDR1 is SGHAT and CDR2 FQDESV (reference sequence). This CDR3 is CASSLVSGVETQYF. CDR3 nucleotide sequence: TGTGCCAGCAGCTTAGTCTCCGGGGTGGAGACCCAGTACTTC.

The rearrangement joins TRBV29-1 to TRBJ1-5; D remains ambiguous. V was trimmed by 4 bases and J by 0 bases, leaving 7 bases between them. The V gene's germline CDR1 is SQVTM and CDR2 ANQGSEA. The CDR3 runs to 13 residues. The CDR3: CSVGSVSNQPQHF. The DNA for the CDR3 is TGCAGCGTTGGGTCGGTTAGCAATCAGCCCCAGCATTTT.

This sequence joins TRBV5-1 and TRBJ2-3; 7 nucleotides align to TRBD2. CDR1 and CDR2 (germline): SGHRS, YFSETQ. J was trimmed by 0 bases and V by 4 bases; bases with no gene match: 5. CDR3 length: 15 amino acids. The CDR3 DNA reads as TGCGCCAGCAGCGGGGTAGCGGGCAGCACAGATACGCAGTATTTT. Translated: CASSGVAGSTDTQYF.

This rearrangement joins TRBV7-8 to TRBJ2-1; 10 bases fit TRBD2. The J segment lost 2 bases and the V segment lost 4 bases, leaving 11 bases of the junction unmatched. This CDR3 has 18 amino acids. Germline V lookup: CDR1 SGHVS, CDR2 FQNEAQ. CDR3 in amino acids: CASSSTGLAGAAYNEQFF. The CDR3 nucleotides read TGTGCCAGCAGCTCCACCGGGCTAGCGGGAGCCGCCTACAATGAGCAGTTCTTC.

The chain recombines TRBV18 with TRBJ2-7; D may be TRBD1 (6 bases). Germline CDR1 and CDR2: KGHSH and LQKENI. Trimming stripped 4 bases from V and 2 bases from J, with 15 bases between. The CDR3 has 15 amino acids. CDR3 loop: CASSRDGGDAYEQYF. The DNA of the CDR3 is TGTGCCAGCTCACGAGATGGGGGCGACGCCTACGAGCAGTACTTC.

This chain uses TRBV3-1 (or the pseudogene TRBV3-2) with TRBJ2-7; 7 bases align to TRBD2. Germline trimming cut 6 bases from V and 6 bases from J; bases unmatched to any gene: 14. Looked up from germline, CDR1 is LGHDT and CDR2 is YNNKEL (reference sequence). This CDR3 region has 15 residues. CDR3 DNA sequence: TGTGCCAGCAGACCCACCGGGGGGTACGGTTTCGAGCAGTACTTC. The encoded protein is CASRPTGGYGFEQYF.

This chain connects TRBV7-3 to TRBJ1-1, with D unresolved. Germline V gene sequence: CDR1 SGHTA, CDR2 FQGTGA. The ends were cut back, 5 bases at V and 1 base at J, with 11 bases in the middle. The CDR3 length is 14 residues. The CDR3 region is CASSHEGRNTEAFF. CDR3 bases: TGTGCCAGCAGCCACGAGGGCAGGAACACTGAAGCTTTCTTT.

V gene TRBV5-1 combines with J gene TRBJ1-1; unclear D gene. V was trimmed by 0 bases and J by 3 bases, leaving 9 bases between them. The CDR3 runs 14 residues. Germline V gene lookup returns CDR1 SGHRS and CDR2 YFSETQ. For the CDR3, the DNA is TGCGCCAGCAGCTTGGCGGGGAGTCACACTGAAGCTTTCTTT. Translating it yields CASSLAGSHTEAFF. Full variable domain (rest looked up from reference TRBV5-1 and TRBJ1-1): KAGVTQTPRYLIKTRGQQVTLSCSPISGHRSVSWYQQTPGQGLQFLFEYFSETQRNKGNFPGRFSGRQFSNSRSEMNVSTLELGDSALYLCASSLAGSHTEAFFGQGTRLTVV.

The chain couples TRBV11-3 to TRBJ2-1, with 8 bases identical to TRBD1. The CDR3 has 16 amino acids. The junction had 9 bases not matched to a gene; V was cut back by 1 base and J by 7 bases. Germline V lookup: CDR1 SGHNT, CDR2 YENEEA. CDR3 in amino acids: CASSLVGAGGRNEQFF. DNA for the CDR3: TGTGCCAGCAGCTTAGTCGGGGCAGGGGGCAGGAATGAGCAGTTCTTC.

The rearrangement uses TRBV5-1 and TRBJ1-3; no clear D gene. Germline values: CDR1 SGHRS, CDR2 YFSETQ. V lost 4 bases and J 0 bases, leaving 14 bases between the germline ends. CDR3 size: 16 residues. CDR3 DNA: TGCGCCAGCAGCCCGAGCCTTCAAAGCTCTGGAAACACCATATATTTT. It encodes CASSPSLQSSGNTIYF.

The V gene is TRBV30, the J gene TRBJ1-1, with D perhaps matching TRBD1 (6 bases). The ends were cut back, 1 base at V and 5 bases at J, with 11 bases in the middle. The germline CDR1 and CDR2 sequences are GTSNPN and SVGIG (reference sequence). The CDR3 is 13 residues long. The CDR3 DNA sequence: TGTGCCTGGAGTGCCCGACAGGCGACTGAAGCTTTCTTT. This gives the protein CAWSARQATEAFF.

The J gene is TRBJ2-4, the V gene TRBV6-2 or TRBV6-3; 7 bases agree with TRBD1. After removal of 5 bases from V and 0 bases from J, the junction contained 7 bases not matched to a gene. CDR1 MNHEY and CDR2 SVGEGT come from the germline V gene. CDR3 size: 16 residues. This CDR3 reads CASSPGTVLAKNIQYF. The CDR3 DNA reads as TGTGCCAGCAGTCCCGGGACAGTTCTAGCCAAAAACATTCAGTACTTC.

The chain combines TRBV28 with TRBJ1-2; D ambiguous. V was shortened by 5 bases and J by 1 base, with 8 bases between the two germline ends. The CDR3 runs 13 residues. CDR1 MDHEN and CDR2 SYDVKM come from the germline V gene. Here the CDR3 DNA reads TGTGCCAGCAGTCAGACAATTAACTATGGCTACACCTTC. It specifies CASSQTINYGYTF.